These 6 T cell receptor beta chains share one sample of origin, sequenced in a study of T-cell memory formation after mild COVID-19. MiXCR, applied by TCRdb to the 5' RACE reads, yields one record per CDR3 protein. This sample yields roughly 120,000 distinct CDR3 sequences, of which about 16% are seen a single time; about 15% belongs to the top ten. Sequencing input: PBMCs or a T cell subset sorted from them (not recorded which). These receptors came from an adult woman who had mild COVID-19 (a few samples of this study predate the infection). Cell type and time point are not known.

V and J are TRBV9 and TRBJ2-3, with D perhaps matching TRBD1 (6 bases). Germline loops: CDR1 SGDLS, CDR2 YYNGEE. The CDR3 contains 13 residues. V was shortened by 6 bases and J by 2 bases, with 10 bases between the two germline ends. The CDR3 is CASKGHNTDTQYF. The CDR3 DNA sequence: TGTGCCAGCAAGGGACACAACACAGATACGCAGTATTTT.

There are a few counts of this clonotype. The CDR3 nucleotides read TGTGCCACCCAAGCGCACTCTGGGGCCAACGTCCTGACTTTC. As protein: CATQAHSGANVLTF. The chain carries TRBV15 and TRBJ2-6; D gene uncertain. Trimming took 8 bases from V and 0 from J, leaving 8 bases between them. Germline V gene sequence: CDR1 LNHNV, CDR2 YYDKDF (reference sequence). This CDR3 is 14 amino acids long.

This clonotype was seen repeatedly, ten times or more. The chain uses TRBV5-1 and TRBJ2-3; the D gene is possibly TRBD1 (7 bases). This CDR3 comprises 15 residues. Germline V gene lookup returns CDR1 SGHRS and CDR2 YFSETQ. Between the trimmed V and J ends, which lost 4 bases and 2 bases, there was a span of 14 bases. The CDR3 sequence is CASSPGGTHTDTQYF. CDR3 DNA: TGCGCCAGCAGCCCAGGGGGGACTCACACAGATACGCAGTATTTT. Based on the CDR3 plus reference TRBV5-1 and TRBJ2-3, the full variable domain is KAGVTQTPRYLIKTRGQQVTLSCSPISGHRSVSWYQQTPGQGLQFLFEYFSETQRNKGNFPGRFSGRQFSNSRSEMNVSTLELGDSALYLCASSPGGTHTDTQYFGPGTRLTVL.

This chain connects TRBV6-6 to TRBJ2-7; TRBD1 matches at 8 bases. V shed 2 bases and J 6 bases; nucleotides not matched to a gene: 6. CDR3 length equals 14 residues. Germline V gene lookup returns CDR1 MNHNY and CDR2 SVGAGI (reference sequence). CDR3 in amino acids: CASSYVDRVGEQYF. Here the CDR3 DNA reads TGTGCCAGCAGTTACGTGGACAGGGTCGGCGAGCAGTACTTC.

The V gene is TRBV5-6, the J gene TRBJ2-1; 9 nucleotides align to TRBD1. The CDR3 totals 12 residues. Germline V gene data show CDR1 as SGHDT and CDR2 as YYEEEE. Germline trimming cut 8 bases from V and 5 bases from J; bases unmatched to any gene: 2. The CDR3: CARGQGDNEQFF. The CDR3 DNA follows: TGTGCCAGGGGACAGGGTGACAATGAGCAGTTCTTC.

J is TRBJ2-3 and V is TRBV12-3 or TRBV12-4, with 8 bases that match TRBD1. Trimming took 4 bases from V and 4 from J; bases not matched to a gene: 4. CDR3 length: 14 amino acids. The CDR3 here is CASSSTGGADTQYF. The CDR3 DNA is TGTGCCAGCAGTTCCACAGGGGGTGCAGATACGCAGTATTTT.